Shown below are 23 T cell receptor beta chains from a single sample sequenced in a study of T cell changes during pregnancy in multiple sclerosis. Here immunoSEQ multiplex PCR was the method, and the copy in TCRdb shows in-frame clones only, minus some. The sample has around 25,000 clones, about 92% seen once; the top ten hold roughly 9%. Sequenced here: CD8+ T cells from peripheral blood mononuclear cells, sampled in the third trimester of pregnancy. The source is a female donor in good health, enrolled as a control in a pregnancy study.

V is TRBV11-1 and J is TRBJ2-7; 7 bases line up with TRBD1. Looked up from germline, CDR1 is SGHAT and CDR2 is FQDESV (reference sequence). J was trimmed by 3 bases and V by 5 bases; bases with no gene match: 1. This CDR3 is built from 12 residues. The CDR3 spells CASSRDSYEQYF. The CDR3 coding sequence is TGTGCCAGCAGCCGGGACAGCTACGAGCAGTACTTC.

The genes are TRBV27 and TRBJ2-7, with D maybe TRBD2 (5 bases). This CDR3 is 16 amino acids long. V lost 3 bases, J lost 2 bases, and 17 bases lay in between. CDR1 and CDR2 (germline): MNHEY, SMNVEV (reference sequence). The CDR3 spells CASSLHAGSATYEQYF. Written as DNA, the CDR3 is TGTGCCAGCAGTTTGCATGCGGGCTCAGCGACCTACGAGCAGTACTTC.

This clone showed up just once. The V gene is TRBV30, the J gene TRBJ2-1; 11 nucleotides agree with TRBD2. The CDR3 consists of 16 residues. Germline V lookup: CDR1 GTSNPN, CDR2 SVGIG (reference sequence). The J segment lost 8 bases and the V segment lost 0 bases, leaving 9 bases of the junction unmatched. CDR3 in DNA: TGTGCCTGGAGTGTAGTTTTAGCGGGGGGGCGAGATGAGCAGTTCTTC. Translated, it gives CAWSVVLAGGRDEQFF.

The chain uses TRBV27 and TRBJ1-5; D is ambiguous. The germline CDR1 and CDR2 sequences are MNHEY and SMNVEV (reference sequence). The CDR3 length is 13 residues. V dropped 3 bases and J dropped 5 bases, with 8 bases sitting between them. DNA for the CDR3: TGTGCCAGCAGTTTGTCAGAAGATCAGCCCCAGCATTTT. Translation gives CASSLSEDQPQHF.

The rearrangement links TRBV7-9 to TRBJ1-2, with a weak D call TRBD1 (6 bases). Germline assignment: CDR1 SEHNR and CDR2 FQNEAQ (reference sequence). The germline V and J ends were trimmed by 1 base and 10 bases, with 13 bases remaining between them. The CDR3 is 13 amino acids. The CDR3 bases are TGTGCCAGCAGCTTAGGGGACTACAGGGACTACACCTTC. It codes for CASSLGDYRDYTF.

The chain has TRBV21-1 and TRBJ1-5; the table gives TRBD1 as D, unverified against the DNA. TRBV21-1 is flagged as a pseudogene. The CDR3 is 16 amino acids. CDR3 in amino acids: CASILPLGQKKQPQHF. The CDR3 DNA reads as TGTGCCAGCATCCTACCCTTGGGACAGAAGAAACAGCCCCAGCATTTT.

The V and J genes are TRBV19 and TRBJ1-5; tentative D call: TRBD1 (5 bases). This CDR3 spans 15 amino acids. Germline-derived CDR1 and CDR2 are LNHDA and SQIVND (reference sequence). The V and J ends lost 5 bases and 1 base respectively, with 12 bases between them. CDR3 amino acids: CASSPGTRSNQPQHF. CDR3 DNA sequence: TGTGCCAGTAGTCCCGGGACTAGAAGCAATCAGCCCCAGCATTTT.

This sequence joins TRBV14 and TRBJ2-7; 9 bases are a match to TRBD2. V gave up 3 bases and J gave up 4 bases; unmatched junction bases: 7. The V gene's germline CDR1 is SGHDN and CDR2 FVKESK. The CDR3 is made up of 15 amino acids. The CDR3 coding sequence is TGTGCCAGCAGCCAGGCGGGCGGGAGGGCGTACGAGCAGTACTTC. Translation: CASSQAGGRAYEQYF.

The CDR3 bases are TGTGCCAGCGGGGGAGGGGGTTCGAATGAAAAACTGTTTTTT. Protein product: CASGGGGSNEKLFF. J is TRBJ1-4 and V is TRBV6-6; the D gene is possibly TRBD1 (6 bases). Trimming took 8 bases from V and 5 from J, leaving 15 bases between them. From germline, CDR1 is MNHNY and CDR2 SVGAGI (reference sequence). This CDR3 contains 14 residues.

This chain joins TRBV2 and TRBJ2-7; 7 nucleotides match TRBD1. V shed 11 bases, J shed 3 bases, and the junction held 10 bases outside the gene matches. The CDR3 loop spans 13 amino acids. Germline assignment: CDR1 SNHLY and CDR2 FYNNEI. In nucleotides, the CDR3 is TGTGCCTCTAAGACAGGGCCCCTCTACGAGCAGTACTTC. This gives the protein CASKTGPLYEQYF.

The chain carries TRBV6-6 and TRBJ2-5; D is ambiguous. Germline V gene lookup returns CDR1 MNHNY and CDR2 SVGAGI (reference sequence). The CDR3 extends over 12 amino acids. The ends were cut back, 7 bases at V and 4 bases at J, with 10 bases in the middle. CDR3 nucleotide sequence: TGTGCCAGCATGCTGGGCGCAGAGACCCAGTACTTC. Protein product: CASMLGAETQYF.

The rearrangement links TRBV9 to TRBJ2-3, with D possibly matching TRBD2 (6 bases). Germline V CDR1 and CDR2: SGDLS, YYNGEE. The CDR3 is 18 amino acids. The V end was cut by 0 bases, the J end by 2 bases, with 19 bases between. CDR3 sequence (DNA): TGTGCCAGCAGCGTAGAAGTGGGAGGACGTTCTTACACAGATACGCAGTATTTT. Translation gives CASSVEVGGRSYTDTQYF.

This chain links TRBV11-2 with TRBJ2-7; TRBD1 matches at 8 bases. This CDR3 has 14 amino acids. Germline trimming cut 4 bases from V and 3 bases from J; bases unmatched to any gene: 5. Per the germline V gene, CDR1 is SGHAT and CDR2 is FQNNGV. CDR3 residues: CASSWGQDDYEQYF. The CDR3 DNA follows: TGTGCCAGCAGCTGGGGACAGGATGACTACGAGCAGTACTTC.

The chain couples TRBV29-1 to TRBJ1-2, with D uncertain. This CDR3 spans 13 amino acids. V was pared by 2 bases and J by 4 bases, with 11 bases between. Germline CDR1 reads SQVTM; CDR2 reads ANQGSEA. The CDR3 sequence: CSVESIGGYGYTF. CDR3 in DNA: TGCAGCGTTGAATCAATAGGCGGCTATGGCTACACCTTC.

V and J are TRBV19 and TRBJ2-1; 9 nucleotides match TRBD2. The CDR3 has 16 residues. The V gene end was trimmed by 1 base and the J gene end by 4 bases; junction bases not matched to a gene: 5. Germline V lookup: CDR1 LNHDA, CDR2 SQIVND (reference sequence). CDR3 bases: TGTGCCAGTAGTATAGGCGGGAGGGCCTGGTACAATGAGCAGTTCTTC. Its protein product is CASSIGGRAWYNEQFF.

This rearrangement joins TRBV28 to TRBJ1-2; no reliable D call. With 5 bases removed from V and 4 bases from J, the gap between germline ends came to 8 bases. Germline-derived CDR1 and CDR2 are MDHEN and SYDVKM. The CDR3 covers 12 residues. In DNA form, the CDR3 reads TGTGCCAGCAGTGCGGCAGTCTATGGCTACACCTTC. This sequence encodes CASSAAVYGYTF.

J is TRBJ2-1 and V is TRBV9; 8 positions match TRBD1. V shed 4 bases, J shed 7 bases, and the junction held 7 bases outside the gene matches. CDR1 is SGDLS, CDR2 YYNGEE, per germline. This CDR3 contains 14 residues. The CDR3 region is CASSTDRGQNEQFF. The CDR3 region has the DNA TGTGCCAGCAGCACCGACAGGGGTCAGAATGAGCAGTTCTTC.

The genes are TRBV27 and TRBJ2-5, with TRBD2 matching 7 bases. V dropped 3 bases and J dropped 1; count of bases not matched to a gene: 5. The CDR3 length is 15 residues. Germline-derived CDR1 and CDR2 are MNHEY and SMNVEV (reference sequence). For the CDR3, the DNA is TGTGCCAGCAGTTTTTGGGGGGGATCCCAAGAGACCCAGTACTTC. It translates to CASSFWGGSQETQYF.

The chain uses TRBV7-9 and TRBJ1-1, with a possible D match to TRBD1 (6 bases). The CDR3 sequence is 14 residues long. Germline V gives CDR1 SEHNR, CDR2 FQNEAQ (reference sequence). V was shortened by 0 bases and J by 1 base, with 6 bases between the two germline ends. As DNA, the CDR3 is TGTGCCAGCAGCTTAGCGGGGGCGAACACTGAAGCTTTCTTT. This translates into CASSLAGANTEAFF.

The rearrangement joins TRBV29-1 to TRBJ2-3; TRBD1 agrees at 7 bases. CDR1 and CDR2 (germline): SQVTM, ANQGSEA. Trimming removed 2 bases from V and 4 bases from J; junction bases left unmatched: 9. The CDR3 loop spans 15 amino acids. CDR3 sequence: CSVEKEARGPDTQYF. The CDR3, as DNA: TGCAGCGTTGAAAAAGAAGCGAGGGGGCCAGATACGCAGTATTTT.

The chain carries TRBV7-9 and TRBJ2-1; the match to TRBD2 covers 7 bases. Germline-derived CDR1 and CDR2 are SEHNR and FQNEAQ (reference sequence). This CDR3 is built from 15 residues. V lost 5 bases, J lost 6 bases, and 10 bases stayed unmatched. CDR3 DNA: TGTGCCAGCAGCCGTATTCGGGGGGAGTTCAATGAGCAGTTCTTC. Translated, it gives CASSRIRGEFNEQFF.

The V gene is TRBV10-1, the J gene TRBJ2-7; TRBD2 agrees at 11 bases. The junction had 20 bases not matched to a gene; V was cut back by 10 bases and J by 3 bases. Germline V gene data show CDR1 as WNHNN and CDR2 as SYGVQD (reference sequence). This CDR3 comprises 18 residues. The CDR3 DNA follows: TGCGCCATATTAAGGGAACCGACACAAGGACTAGCGGGCTACGAGCAGTACTTC. Its translation is CAILREPTQGLAGYEQYF.

This clone was observed a handful of times. This chain connects TRBV11-2 to TRBJ2-7; 8 bases line up with TRBD1. The germline V gene encodes CDR1 SGHAT and CDR2 FQNNGV. CDR3 size: 14 residues. The trim removed 5 bases at V and 4 bases at J, leaving 7 bases unmatched. As DNA, the CDR3 is TGTGCCAGCAGCGCGGGACAGGAGAAGTACGAGCAGTACTTC. It translates to CASSAGQEKYEQYF.